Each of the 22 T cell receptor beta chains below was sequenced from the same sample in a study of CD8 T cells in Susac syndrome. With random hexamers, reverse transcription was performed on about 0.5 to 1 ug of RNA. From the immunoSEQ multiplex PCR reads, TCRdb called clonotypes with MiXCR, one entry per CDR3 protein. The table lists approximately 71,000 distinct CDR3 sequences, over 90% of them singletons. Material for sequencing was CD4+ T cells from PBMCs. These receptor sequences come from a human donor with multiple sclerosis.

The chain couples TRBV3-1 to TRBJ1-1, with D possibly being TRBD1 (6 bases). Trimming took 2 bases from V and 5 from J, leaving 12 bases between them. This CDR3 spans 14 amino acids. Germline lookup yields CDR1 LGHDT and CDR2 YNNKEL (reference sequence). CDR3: CASSQNREGTEAFF. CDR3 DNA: TGTGCCAGCAGCCAAAACAGGGAGGGTACTGAAGCTTTCTTT.

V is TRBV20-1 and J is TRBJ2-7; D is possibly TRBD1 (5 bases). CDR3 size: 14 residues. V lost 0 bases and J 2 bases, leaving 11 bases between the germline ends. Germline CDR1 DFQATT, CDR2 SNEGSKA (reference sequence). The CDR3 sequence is CSARDVRVTYEQYF. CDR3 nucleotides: TGCAGTGCTAGAGATGTCAGGGTCACCTACGAGCAGTACTTC.

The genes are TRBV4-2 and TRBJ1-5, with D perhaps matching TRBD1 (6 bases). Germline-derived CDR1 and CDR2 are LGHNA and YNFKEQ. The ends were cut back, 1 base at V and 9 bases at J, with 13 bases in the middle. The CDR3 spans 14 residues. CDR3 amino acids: CASSQVSGAMPQHF. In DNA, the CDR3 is TGTGCCAGCAGCCAAGTTTCGGGGGCTATGCCCCAGCATTTT.

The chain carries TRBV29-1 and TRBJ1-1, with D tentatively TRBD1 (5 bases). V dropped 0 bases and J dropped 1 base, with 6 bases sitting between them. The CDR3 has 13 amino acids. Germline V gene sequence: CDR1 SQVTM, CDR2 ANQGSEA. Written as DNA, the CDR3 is TGCAGCGTTGAAGAGACAGAGAACACTGAAGCTTTCTTT. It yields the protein CSVEETENTEAFF.

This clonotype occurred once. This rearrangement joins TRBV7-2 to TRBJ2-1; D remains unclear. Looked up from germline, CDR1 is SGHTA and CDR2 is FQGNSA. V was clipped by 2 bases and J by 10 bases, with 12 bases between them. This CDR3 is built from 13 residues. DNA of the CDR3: TGTGCCAGCAGCTTATCCCCGGGCGGCGAGCAGTTCTTC. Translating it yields CASSLSPGGEQFF.

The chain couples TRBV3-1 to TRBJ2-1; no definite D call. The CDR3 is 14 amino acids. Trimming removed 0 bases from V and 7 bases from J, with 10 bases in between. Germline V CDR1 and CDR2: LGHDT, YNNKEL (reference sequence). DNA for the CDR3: TGTGCCAGCAGCCAAGACTACGTCGCTAATGAGCAGTTCTTC. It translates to CASSQDYVANEQFF.

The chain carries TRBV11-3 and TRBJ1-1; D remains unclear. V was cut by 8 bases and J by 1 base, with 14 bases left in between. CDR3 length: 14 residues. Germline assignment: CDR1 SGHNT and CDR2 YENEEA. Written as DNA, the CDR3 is TGTGCCAGCTCGCAAGCCCCCGGGAACACTGAAGCTTTCTTT. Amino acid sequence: CASSQAPGNTEAFF.

CDR3 in amino acids: CASSLDATSGGAYEQYF. CDR3 DNA sequence: TGTGCCAGCAGCCTCGACGCTACTAGCGGGGGGGCCTACGAGCAGTACTTC. The genes are TRBV7-2 and TRBJ2-7, with 13 nucleotides matching TRBD2. J gave up 2 bases and V 5 bases, and 9 bases lay outside the gene matches. This CDR3 is built from 17 residues. Germline values: CDR1 SGHTA, CDR2 FQGNSA.

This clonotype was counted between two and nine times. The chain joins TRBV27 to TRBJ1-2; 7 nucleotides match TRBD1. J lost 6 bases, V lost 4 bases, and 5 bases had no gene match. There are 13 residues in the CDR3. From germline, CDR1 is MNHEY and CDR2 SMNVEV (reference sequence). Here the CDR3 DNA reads TGTGCCAGCAGTTCACAGGGGTATGATGGCTACACCTTC. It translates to CASSSQGYDGYTF.

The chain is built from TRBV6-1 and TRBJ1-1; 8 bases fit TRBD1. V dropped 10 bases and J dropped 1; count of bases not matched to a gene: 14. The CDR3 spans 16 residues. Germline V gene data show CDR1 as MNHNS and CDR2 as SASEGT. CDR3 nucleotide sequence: TGTGCCACCTATCCCGGGACAGGACTGAAGAACACTGAAGCTTTCTTT. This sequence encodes CATYPGTGLKNTEAFF.

The CDR3 DNA reads as TGTGCCAGCAGCACCGACGTATCTGGGGCCAACGTCCTGACTTTC. Protein product: CASSTDVSGANVLTF. The V and J genes are TRBV7-3 and TRBJ2-6, with D unclear. The CDR3 is 15 residues long. Germline V gives CDR1 SGHTA, CDR2 FQGTGA. V dropped 5 bases and J dropped 1 base, with 9 bases sitting between them.

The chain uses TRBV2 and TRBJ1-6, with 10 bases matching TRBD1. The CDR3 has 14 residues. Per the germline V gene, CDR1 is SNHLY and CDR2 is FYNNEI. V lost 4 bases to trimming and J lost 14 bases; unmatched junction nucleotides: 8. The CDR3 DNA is TGTGCCAGCAGTGGGGGGACAGGGGACCAAACCCTCCACTTT. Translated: CASSGGTGDQTLHF.

The CDR3 loop is CAISWEGARYGYTF. CDR3 DNA sequence: TGTGCCATCAGTTGGGAGGGGGCCCGCTATGGCTACACCTTC. The chain combines TRBV10-3 with TRBJ1-2, with 7 bases aligning to TRBD1. The V and J ends lost 5 bases and 4 bases, in that order; junction bases with no gene match: 7. The CDR3 sequence is 14 residues long. Germline V gene lookup returns CDR1 ENHRY and CDR2 SYGVKD.

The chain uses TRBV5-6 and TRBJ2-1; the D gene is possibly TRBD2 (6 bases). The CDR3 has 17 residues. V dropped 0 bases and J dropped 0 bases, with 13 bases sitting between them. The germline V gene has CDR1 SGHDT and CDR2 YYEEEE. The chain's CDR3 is CASSLGGGASSYNEQFF. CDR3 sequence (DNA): TGTGCCAGCAGCTTGGGCGGAGGGGCGAGCTCCTACAATGAGCAGTTCTTC. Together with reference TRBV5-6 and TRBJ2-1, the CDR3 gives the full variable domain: DAGVTQSPTHLIKTRGQQVTLRCSPKSGHDTVSWYQQALGQGPQFIFQYYEEEERQRGNFPDRFSGHQFPNYSSELNVNALLLGDSALYLCASSLGGGASSYNEQFFGPGTRLTVL.

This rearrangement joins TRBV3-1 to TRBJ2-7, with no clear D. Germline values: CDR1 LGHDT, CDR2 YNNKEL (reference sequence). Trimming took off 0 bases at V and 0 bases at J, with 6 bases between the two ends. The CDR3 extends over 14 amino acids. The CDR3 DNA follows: TGTGCCAGCAGCCAAGATCCACACTCCTACGAGCAGTACTTC. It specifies CASSQDPHSYEQYF.

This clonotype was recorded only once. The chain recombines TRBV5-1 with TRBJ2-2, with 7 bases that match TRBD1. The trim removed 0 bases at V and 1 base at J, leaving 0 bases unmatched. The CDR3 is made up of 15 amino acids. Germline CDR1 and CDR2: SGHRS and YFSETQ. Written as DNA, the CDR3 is TGCGCCAGCAGCTTGGGGGACAGGAACACCGGGGAGCTGTTTTTT. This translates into CASSLGDRNTGELFF.

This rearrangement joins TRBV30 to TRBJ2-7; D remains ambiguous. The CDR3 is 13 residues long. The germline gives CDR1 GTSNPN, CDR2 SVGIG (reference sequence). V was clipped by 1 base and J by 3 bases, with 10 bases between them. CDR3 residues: CAWSDGSNYEQYF. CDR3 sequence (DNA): TGTGCCTGGAGTGATGGCAGTAACTACGAGCAGTACTTC.

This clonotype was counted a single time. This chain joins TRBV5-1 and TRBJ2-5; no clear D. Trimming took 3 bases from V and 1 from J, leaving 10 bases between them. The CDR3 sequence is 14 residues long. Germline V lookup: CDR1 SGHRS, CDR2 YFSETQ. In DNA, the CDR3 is TGCGCCAGCAGCTGGGTGCCGGGCCAAGAGACCCAGTACTTC. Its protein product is CASSWVPGQETQYF.

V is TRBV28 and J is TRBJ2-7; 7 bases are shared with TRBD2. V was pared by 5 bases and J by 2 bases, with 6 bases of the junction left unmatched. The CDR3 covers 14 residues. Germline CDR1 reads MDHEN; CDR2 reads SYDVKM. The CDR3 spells CASSMGGGTYEQYF. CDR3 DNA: TGTGCCAGCAGTATGGGGGGAGGGACCTACGAGCAGTACTTC.

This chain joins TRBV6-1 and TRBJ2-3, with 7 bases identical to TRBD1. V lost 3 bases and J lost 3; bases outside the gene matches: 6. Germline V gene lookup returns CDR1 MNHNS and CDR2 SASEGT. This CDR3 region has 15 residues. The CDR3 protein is CASSERNRGTDTQYF. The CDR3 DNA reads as TGTGCCAGCAGTGAGAGGAACAGGGGTACAGATACGCAGTATTTT.

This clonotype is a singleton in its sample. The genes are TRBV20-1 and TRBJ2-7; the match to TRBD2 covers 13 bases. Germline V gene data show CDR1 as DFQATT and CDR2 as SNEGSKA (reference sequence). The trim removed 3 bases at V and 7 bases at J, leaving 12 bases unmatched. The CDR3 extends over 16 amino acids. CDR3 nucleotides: TGCAGTGCTAGGGGAGGGACTAGCGGGGTTCTGGAGGAGCAGTACTTC. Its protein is CSARGGTSGVLEEQYF.

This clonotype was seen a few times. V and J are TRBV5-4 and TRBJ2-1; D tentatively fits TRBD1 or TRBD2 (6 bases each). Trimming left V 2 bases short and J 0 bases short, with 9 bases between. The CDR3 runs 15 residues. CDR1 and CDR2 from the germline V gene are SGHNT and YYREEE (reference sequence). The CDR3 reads CASSFGGSSYNEQFF. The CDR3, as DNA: TGTGCCAGCAGCTTCGGGGGCAGCTCCTACAATGAGCAGTTCTTC.